This T cell receptor (beta chain) appears in the sequencing data of a study of identical twins. CDR3 length equals 15 residues. CDR1 is LGHNA and CDR2 is YSLEER in the germline V gene. V was trimmed by 0 bases and J by 3 bases, leaving 12 bases between them. This clonotype came up a few times. Using its own MiXCR run on the 5' RACE reads, TCRdb lists one record per CDR3 protein. Of roughly 290,000 distinct CDR3 sequences in the sample, roughly 8.6% were seen once. This same sample was also part of a study on yellow fever vaccine responses in identical twins.

The TCR was taken from a young woman in good health. Sequencing was performed on CD8+ T cells sorted from blood. The V call is TRBV4-3, the J call TRBJ2-7; tentative D call: TRBD1 (5 bases). The CDR3: CASSQDQDSFYEQYF. In DNA, the CDR3 is TGCGCCAGCAGCCAAGATCAAGACAGTTTCTACGAGCAGTACTTC.